This TCR beta chain came from a study of T cell responses to AZD1222 COVID-19 vaccine. General study results and limits: It was only a handful of AZD1222 recipients who were seropositive at baseline. Vaccine-associated CD4 TCRs spanned spike, dominant at 160-218 and 743-854. Mostly white British, mostly female donors; authors suggested clonal diversity may be underestimated.

Clones were sequenced by immunoSEQ multiplex PCR, and TCRdb holds only the in-frame ones, with some missing. The data contain roughly 120,000 clones, about 86% of them singletons. The CDR3 totals 17 residues. The germline V gene encodes CDR1 MDHEN and CDR2 SYDVKM. V gave up 3 bases and J gave up 0 bases, with 18 bases separating them. As concerns this clone: Its antigen is not identified.

This sequence originates from an adult in good health. The input for sequencing was peripheral blood, taken on day 0 of AZD1222 vaccination. The V gene is TRBV28, the J gene TRBJ2-7, with a possible D match to TRBD2 (6 bases). The CDR3 sequence is CASSFLTVRDSSYEQYF. CDR3 in DNA: TGTGCCAGCAGTTTCCTTACCGTCCGGGACTCCTCCTACGAGCAGTACTTC.